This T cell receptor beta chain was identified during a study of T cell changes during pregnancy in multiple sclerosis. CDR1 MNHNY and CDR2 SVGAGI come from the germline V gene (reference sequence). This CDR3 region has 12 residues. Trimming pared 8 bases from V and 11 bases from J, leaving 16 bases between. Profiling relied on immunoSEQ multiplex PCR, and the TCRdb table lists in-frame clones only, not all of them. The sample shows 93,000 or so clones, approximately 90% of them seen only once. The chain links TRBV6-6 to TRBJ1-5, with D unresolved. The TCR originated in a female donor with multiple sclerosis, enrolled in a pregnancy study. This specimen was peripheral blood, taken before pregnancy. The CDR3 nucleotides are TGTGCCAGCCAGCGGTTCGGGGAGGCCCAGCATTTT. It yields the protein CASQRFGEAQHF.